The entry below describes one TCR beta chain. Its antigen is still unknown. Base quality data are lacking; no much larger clone is found one base away. The data originate from a study of blood T cell repertoires in COVID-19 (dated by TCRdb to the early 2020s). Turning to the overall study: Samples covering the acute and convalescent phases of COVID-19 were provided by collaborators in the United States, Italy and Spain. Subjects who had been exposed to COVID-19, were actively infected with it, or had recovered from it provided the deeply sampled blood TCRbeta repertoires that made up the dataset. HLA class I and class II types, where available, came from metadata supplied by the sample provider rather than from assay-based typing. The repertoires were released in a freely available public database meant as a resource for research on the immune response to SARS-CoV-2. The samples were drawn from the first 160 participants of the ongoing ImmuneRACE study and from 950 to 1,500 subjects provided by 6 global collaborators. The material from the prospective study consisted of cDNA or gDNA derived from T cells, B-cell-depleted T cells, or PBMCs. The sample metadata nearly always contained a de-identified subject ID, COVID-19 status, age in years and sex.

One collaborating source in Seattle enrolled patients during active infection and followed them longitudinally through the course of disease. Each collaborating institution followed its own protocols to collect whole blood in K2EDTA tubes. For TCRbeta analysis, collaborators shipped samples in one of three forms: frozen whole blood, isolated PBMCs, or DNA extracted from either of those sample types. TCRbeta CDR3 regions were amplified from genomic DNA by means of the immunoSEQ Assay, a bias-controlled multiplex PCR. As for the original processing: Nucleated cell counts per sample were estimated from amplification of reference gene primers within the assay. Sequence reads were collapsed and filtered to measure the absolute abundance of every unique TCRbeta CDR3 rearrangement. For each sample, productive Simpson clonality was calculated by taking the square root of Simpson's diversity index across productive rearrangements. TCRdb holds this immuneACCESS table with in-frame rearrangements only. Some clones are missing; in checked studies, unresolved V genes explain under half, and the rest has no known cause. For V, J and clone size, that table is used; D and trimming come from the DNA. For this sample the table gives 200,000 to 250,000 clones, of which 84% were detected only once. 7.8% of the sample is held by the ten biggest clonotypes.

CDR1 and CDR2, per the germline V gene, are SGHNT and YENEEA. The CDR3 starts with the cysteine, ends with the phenylalanine, and has 15 residues. Only CDR3 DNA is held: 45 bases, read in frame from base 1. Here V drops 2 bases and J drops 2 bases, and the junction holds 3 bases not matched to any gene. Study-wide conclusions, independent of this receptor: The quantity of clinical and demographic metadata differed by source and by participant and was supplied without curation.

This clonotype was obtained from a woman older than 75 with COVID-19, enrolled during active disease. The sample consisted of peripheral blood. The chain couples TRBV11-3 to TRBJ2-1; the central 7 bases match TRBD2. CDR3 loop: CASSLQRGAYNEQFF. The DNA sequence reads TGTGCCAGCAGCTTACAGCGGGGAGCCTACAATGAGCAGTTCTTC.